This is a list of T cell receptor beta chains from one sample in a study of CD8 T cells in Susac syndrome. Each CDR3 protein is one row after TCRdb ran MiXCR on the immunoSEQ multiplex PCR reads. This sample has 75,000 to 100,000 distinct CDR3 sequences, with just under 95% found just once. Sequenced input: CD8+ T cells from PBMCs. The receptor set was obtained from a human donor with Susac syndrome. Both conserved end residues are part of each CDR3. The order of the fields is D gene, J gene, clone size, V gene, CDR3 DNA, CDR3 protein. D genes are given only for firm matches. The size entry is marked missing in some rows and otherwise reads once, few, many or a size class.

NA,TRBJ2-1,NA,TRBV9,TGTGCCAGCAGCGTAGGAGGATACGCCTACAATGAGCAGTTCTTC,CASSVGGYAYNEQFF
NA,TRBJ2-7,NA,TRBV13,TGTGCCAGCAGCTTAGGCAGGCGAGACTACGAGCAGTACTTC,CASSLGRRDYEQYF
NA,TRBJ1-1,NA,TRBV3-1,TGTGCCAGCTCCGGGACATCTCTGAACACTGAAGCTTTCTTT,CASSGTSLNTEAFF
TRBD2,TRBJ2-3,NA,TRBV28,TGTGCCAGCTCGGGACTAGCGGGAGGCCAGACGGAAACTAGCACAGATACGCAGTATTTT,CASSGLAGGQTETSTDTQYF
NA,TRBJ1-1,NA,TRBV7-8,TGTGCCAGCAGTTTGTGGGGCGGGGACACTGAAGCTTTCTTT,CASSLWGGDTEAFF
NA,TRBJ2-1,once,TRBV30,TGTGCCTACATAGCAAGCTCCTACAATGAGCAGTTCTTC,CAYIASSYNEQFF
NA,TRBJ1-5,few,TRBV15,TGTGCCACCAGCAATCGGGGGGGGGCAAATCAGCCCCAGCATTTT,CATSNRGGANQPQHF
NA,TRBJ2-5,NA,TRBV5-1,TGCGCCAGCAGCTTGTTATTCGGCCTCCGGGTGGGAGAGACCCAGTACTTC,CASSLLFGLRVGETQYF
TRBD1,TRBJ1-1,NA,TRBV19,TGTGCCAGTATGGCCCTCGACAGGGAAACTGAAGCTTTCTTT,CASMALDRETEAFF
TRBD1,TRBJ1-2,NA,TRBV29-1,TGCAGCGTTTGGACAGGCCCCGGCTTAACCTTC,CSVWTGPGLTF
NA,TRBJ2-3,NA,TRBV6-4,TGTGCCAGCAGACTACAGAATACGCAGTATTTT,CASRLQNTQYF
NA,TRBJ2-1,NA,TRBV29-1,TGCAGCGTTGATTTGGCTAAGGGTGAGCAGTTCTTC,CSVDLAKGEQFF
NA,TRBJ2-1,once,TRBV3-1,TGTGCCAGCAGCCCTCGGGCTGGCTCCTACAATGAGCAGTTCTTC,CASSPRAGSYNEQFF
TRBD1,TRBJ2-1,few,TRBV4-1,TGCGCCAGCAGCCAAGATTCCGACAGGGGCAAGTACAATGAGCAGTTCTTC,CASSQDSDRGKYNEQFF
NA,TRBJ1-1,NA,TRBV5-1,TGCGCCAGCAGCTTGGGCCCTGACAGTACTGCCACTGAAGCTTTCTTT,CASSLGPDSTATEAFF
NA,TRBJ2-1,NA,TRBV29-1,TGCAGCGTTGAACTCGTCTCCGGCTCCTACAATGAGCAGTTCTTC,CSVELVSGSYNEQFF
TRBD2,TRBJ2-1,NA,TRBV4-1,TGCGCCAGCAGCCACCTAGCGGGGGAGCAGTTCTTC,CASSHLAGEQFF
NA,TRBJ1-2,NA,TRBV29-1,TGCAGCGTTGCTCTTGACGCGTCTGGCTACACCTTC,CSVALDASGYTF
NA,TRBJ1-2,NA,TRBV19,TGTGCCAGTAGTATCCCCGGACAGCCAAACTATGGCTACACCTTC,CASSIPGQPNYGYTF
NA,TRBJ2-3,NA,TRBV7-9,TGTGCCAGCAGAGGGGGTAGCACAGATACGCAGTATTTT,CASRGGSTDTQYF
TRBD1,TRBJ2-3,NA,TRBV28,TGTGCCAGCAGTCCCGGGACAGAAGACACAGATACGCAGTATTTT,CASSPGTEDTDTQYF
NA,TRBJ2-7,NA,TRBV29-1,TGCAGCGTTGAAGATGGGATTAGCGGAGCCTACGAGCAGTACTTC,CSVEDGISGAYEQYF
NA,TRBJ2-1,NA,TRBV29-1,TGCAGCGTTGAGGGCGGTGAGCAGTTCTTC,CSVEGGEQFF
NA,TRBJ2-7,NA,TRBV29-1,TGCAGCGTTGAAGAAAGGGGGTTTGGCGAGCAGTACTTC,CSVEERGFGEQYF
TRBD1,TRBJ2-2,NA,TRBV20-1,TGCAGTGCTAGTGACCAGGGGGCCGGGGAGCTGTTTTTT,CSASDQGAGELFF
NA,TRBJ2-3,NA,TRBV29-1,TGCAGCGTTGATAGTATTAGCACAGATACGCAGTATTTT,CSVDSISTDTQYF
NA,TRBJ1-5,NA,TRBV20-1,TGCAGTGCTAGAGATCTTGGCAGGGCTGCAGGCAATCAGCCCCAGCATTTT,CSARDLGRAAGNQPQHF
NA,TRBJ1-5,NA,TRBV27,TGTGCCAGCAGCCCCGGTGCCCTAGCCTATCAGCCCCAGCATTTT,CASSPGALAYQPQHF
NA,TRBJ2-3,NA,TRBV29-1,TGCAGCGTTATTAAAGATACGCAGTATTTT,CSVIKDTQYF
NA,TRBJ2-1,once,TRBV6-5,TGTGCCAGCACGGGGTTGGACAATGAGCAGTTCTTC,CASTGLDNEQFF
NA,TRBJ2-3,NA,TRBV27,TGTGCCAGCAGTCCTTGGGACGCCCCGGAGGATACGCAGTATTTT,CASSPWDAPEDTQYF
TRBD1,TRBJ2-4,NA,TRBV12-3/TRBV12-4,TGTGCCAGCAGTGCCGGGACAGGGGACATTCAGTACTTC,CASSAGTGDIQYF
NA,TRBJ1-1,NA,TRBV29-1,TGCAGCGACGCTCGGACGGTGCTCACTGAAGCTTTCTTT,CSDARTVLTEAFF
TRBD2,TRBJ2-1,NA,TRBV9,TGTGCCAGCAGCTTCACTAGCGGGAGTTGGGGCAATGAGCAGTTCTTC,CASSFTSGSWGNEQFF
TRBD2,TRBJ2-1,NA,TRBV27,TGTGCCAGCAGCCTCCTAGCGGGACTAAATGAGCAGTTCTTC,CASSLLAGLNEQFF
NA,TRBJ1-1,NA,TRBV20-1,TGCAGTGCTGAAGGGGGGGAAACGTACACTGAAGCTTTCTTT,CSAEGGETYTEAFF
NA,TRBJ2-7,NA,TRBV28,TGTGCCAGCAGTATACGCCGGGACACCTACGAGCAGTACTTC,CASSIRRDTYEQYF
NA,TRBJ1-3,NA,TRBV9,TGTGCCAGCAGCGTAGATCAGCACTCTGGAAACACCATATATTTT,CASSVDQHSGNTIYF
NA,TRBJ2-7,NA,TRBV29-1,TGCAGCGTTGCCCCGCGGGGATCCTACGAGCAGTACTTC,CSVAPRGSYEQYF
TRBD1,TRBJ1-5,NA,TRBV30,TGTGCCTGGAGTGTAAGTCCAGGGGGCGGTCAGCCCCAGCATTTT,CAWSVSPGGGQPQHF
TRBD2,TRBJ2-1,NA,TRBV5-8,TGTGCCAGCAGCTTGGGGGAGGGCCCCTACAATGAGCAGTTCTTC,CASSLGEGPYNEQFF
NA,TRBJ1-2,NA,TRBV10-3,TGTGCCATCAGTGCGGCGGCAGGGAACTATGGCTACACCTTC,CAISAAAGNYGYTF
NA,TRBJ1-2,NA,TRBV29-1,TGCAGCGTTGAGTCAGCTCGCGGCTATGGCTACACCTTC,CSVESARGYGYTF
NA,TRBJ1-1,NA,TRBV27,TGTGCCAGCAAACCCACTCAAATGAACACTGAAGCTTTCTTT,CASKPTQMNTEAFF
NA,TRBJ2-5,NA,TRBV28,TGTGCCAGCAGTTTGGGTGCAGGGGCTTTGGAAGAGACCCAGTACTTC,CASSLGAGALEETQYF
NA,TRBJ2-7,NA,TRBV5-4,TGTGCCAGCAGCTTGGACCACTCCTACGAGCAGTACTTC,CASSLDHSYEQYF
NA,TRBJ2-1,NA,TRBV7-2,TGTGCCAGCAGCTTAGGGGGTGGGGTATTGGAGCAGTTCTTC,CASSLGGGVLEQFF
NA,TRBJ2-7,NA,TRBV5-5,TGTGCCAGCAGCTTGCTGGTGACTAGTAGCGACGAGCAGTACTTC,CASSLLVTSSDEQYF
TRBD2,TRBJ2-5,NA,TRBV4-2,TGTGCCAGCAGCCACGGGATAGCGGGAGCCCAAGAGACCCAGTACTTC,CASSHGIAGAQETQYF
TRBD1,TRBJ2-5,NA,TRBV30,TGTGCCTGGAGTGCTACAGGGGGATCTGGAGAGACCCAGTACTTC,CAWSATGGSGETQYF
TRBD2,TRBJ2-1,NA,TRBV15,TGTGCCACCAGCAGACCCCAGGGACTAGCAGGGGATGAGCAGTTCTTC,CATSRPQGLAGDEQFF
TRBD2,TRBJ2-2,NA,TRBV7-9,TGTGCCAGCAGCTTGTCTAGCGGGAGGCCTAACACCGGGGAGCTGTTTTTT,CASSLSSGRPNTGELFF
NA,TRBJ2-2,NA,TRBV24-1,TGTGCCACCAGTGATTTGGGCGGTGCGAACACCGGGGAGCTGTTTTTT,CATSDLGGANTGELFF
NA,TRBJ2-2,NA,TRBV4-3,TGCGCCAGCAGCCAGGACCGATGGACGGTCGGGAACACCGGGGAGCTGTTTTTT,CASSQDRWTVGNTGELFF
TRBD1,TRBJ1-3,once,TRBV5-4,TGTGCCAGCAGCTTTCAGGGGGCATTGACTGGAAACACCATATATTTT,CASSFQGALTGNTIYF